A selection of T cell receptor beta chains follows, all from one sample in a study of T cells after yellow fever vaccination. TCRdb reprocessed the 5' RACE reads via MiXCR and lists one record per CDR3 protein. The sample holds approximately 70,000 distinct CDR3 sequences, 6.5% seen once. The specimen was CD8+ T cells sorted from PBMCs, collected roughly 46 days after the first yellow fever vaccination. Every receptor here comes from a man aged 18 to 30 who received the YFV17D yellow fever vaccine. Both conserved end residues are part of each CDR3. D genes are given only for firm matches. The listing skips clone size in some rows; elsewhere it reads once, few, many or a size class.

j_gene: TRBJ2-7
d_gene: .
v_gene: TRBV4-1
abundance: many
CDR3aa: CASSQDRVGGSASYEQYF
CDR3nt: TGCGCCAGCAGCCAAGATCGGGTTGGGGGCAGCGCCTCCTACGAGCAGTACTTC

j_gene: TRBJ2-5
d_gene: TRBD2
v_gene: TRBV7-9
abundance: few
CDR3aa: CASSLAASGDQETQYF
CDR3nt: TGTGCCAGCAGCTTAGCGGCTAGCGGAGACCAAGAGACCCAGTACTTC

j_gene: TRBJ1-1
d_gene: TRBD1
v_gene: TRBV7-8
abundance: .
CDR3aa: CASSLTGANTEAFF
CDR3nt: TGTGCCAGCAGCTTGACAGGGGCGAACACTGAAGCTTTCTTT

j_gene: TRBJ2-7
d_gene: .
v_gene: TRBV7-6
abundance: many
CDR3aa: CASSLVGGRDEQYF
CDR3nt: TGTGCCAGCAGCTTAGTGGGGGGGCGAGACGAGCAGTACTTC

j_gene: TRBJ1-2
d_gene: .
v_gene: TRBV4-1
abundance: many
CDR3aa: CASSQVIPGDGGYTF
CDR3nt: TGCGCCAGCAGCCAAGTCATTCCGGGGGACGGTGGCTACACCTTC

j_gene: TRBJ2-5
d_gene: TRBD1
v_gene: TRBV29-1
abundance: few
CDR3aa: CSVELGRGQEETQYF
CDR3nt: TGCAGCGTTGAACTCGGCAGGGGGCAAGAAGAGACCCAGTACTTC

j_gene: TRBJ1-1
d_gene: TRBD1
v_gene: TRBV5-1
abundance: many
CDR3aa: CASRSGTGRTEAFF
CDR3nt: TGCGCCAGCAGGTCCGGGACAGGGAGGACTGAAGCTTTCTTT

j_gene: TRBJ1-5
d_gene: .
v_gene: TRBV7-9
abundance: many
CDR3aa: CASSLGRQPQHF
CDR3nt: TGTGCCAGCAGCTTAGGCCGTCAGCCCCAGCATTTT

j_gene: TRBJ2-3
d_gene: .
v_gene: TRBV7-2
abundance: few
CDR3aa: CASSFVGGTDTQYF
CDR3nt: TGTGCCAGCAGCTTTGTTGGCGGCACAGATACGCAGTATTTT

j_gene: TRBJ1-6
d_gene: TRBD1
v_gene: TRBV7-8
abundance: many
CDR3aa: CASMLQGSRWYSPLHF
CDR3nt: TGTGCCAGCATGCTACAGGGGAGTAGATGGTATTCACCCCTCCACTTT

j_gene: TRBJ2-3
d_gene: .
v_gene: TRBV5-4
abundance: few
CDR3aa: CASSGRVVGTQYF
CDR3nt: TGTGCCAGCAGCGGAAGGGTGGTCGGTACGCAGTATTTT

j_gene: TRBJ2-1
d_gene: TRBD2
v_gene: TRBV20-1
abundance: many
CDR3aa: CSARTGAPSGDGTEQFF
CDR3nt: TGCAGTGCTAGAACTGGGGCACCTAGCGGGGATGGAACGGAGCAGTTCTTC

j_gene: TRBJ1-5
d_gene: .
v_gene: TRBV12-3/TRBV12-4
abundance: .
CDR3aa: CASMDSYSNQPQHF
CDR3nt: TGTGCCAGCATGGACAGCTATAGCAATCAGCCCCAGCATTTT

j_gene: TRBJ2-1
d_gene: .
v_gene: TRBV7-6
abundance: many
CDR3aa: CASSFGGTAYNEQFF
CDR3nt: TGTGCCAGCAGCTTTGGGGGAACGGCCTACAATGAGCAGTTCTTC

j_gene: TRBJ2-3
d_gene: TRBD1
v_gene: TRBV12-3/TRBV12-4
abundance: few
CDR3aa: CASRGPGQSTDTQYF
CDR3nt: TGTGCCAGCAGGGGGCCGGGACAGAGCACAGATACGCAGTATTTT

j_gene: TRBJ1-4
d_gene: .
v_gene: TRBV6-1
abundance: many
CDR3aa: CASSRKGWNEKLFF
CDR3nt: TGTGCCAGCAGTCGGAAGGGTTGGAATGAAAAACTGTTTTTT

j_gene: TRBJ2-5
d_gene: .
v_gene: TRBV5-1
abundance: few
CDR3aa: CASSRRGGDGSGETQYF
CDR3nt: TGCGCCAGCAGCCGAAGAGGGGGTGATGGGTCAGGAGAGACCCAGTACTTC

j_gene: TRBJ1-1
d_gene: TRBD1
v_gene: TRBV4-1
abundance: few
CDR3aa: CASSHSSDRLDTEAFF
CDR3nt: TGCGCCAGCAGCCATTCCTCGGACAGGCTCGACACTGAAGCTTTCTTT

j_gene: TRBJ2-5
d_gene: .
v_gene: TRBV7-8
abundance: many
CDR3aa: CASSTERGGRETQYF
CDR3nt: TGTGCCAGCAGCACCGAAAGAGGGGGGAGAGAGACCCAGTACTTC

j_gene: TRBJ2-3
d_gene: TRBD2
v_gene: TRBV6-4
abundance: many
CDR3aa: CATSKRGGTDTQYF
CDR3nt: TGTGCCACTTCCAAGCGGGGGGGAACAGATACGCAGTATTTT

j_gene: TRBJ2-5
d_gene: .
v_gene: TRBV5-4
abundance: many
CDR3aa: CASSFGGEETQYF
CDR3nt: TGTGCCAGCAGCTTCGGCGGGGAAGAGACCCAGTACTTC

j_gene: TRBJ2-2
d_gene: .
v_gene: TRBV4-3
abundance: .
CDR3aa: CASSQESVGGRTGELFF
CDR3nt: TGCGCCAGCAGCCAAGAATCTGTGGGGGGCCGCACCGGGGAGCTGTTTTTT

j_gene: TRBJ2-7
d_gene: .
v_gene: TRBV20-1
abundance: many
CDR3aa: CSARGVDSSSYEQYF
CDR3nt: TGCAGTGCTAGAGGTGTGGACAGCTCCTCCTACGAGCAGTACTTC

j_gene: TRBJ2-1
d_gene: TRBD2
v_gene: TRBV6-6
abundance: many
CDR3aa: CASSTTSLNEQFF
CDR3nt: TGTGCCAGCAGCACGACTAGCCTCAATGAGCAGTTCTTC

j_gene: TRBJ2-2
d_gene: .
v_gene: TRBV24-1
abundance: many
CDR3aa: CATGVLGELFF
CDR3nt: TGTGCCACCGGGGTCCTCGGGGAGCTGTTTTTT

j_gene: TRBJ2-1
d_gene: .
v_gene: TRBV6-5
abundance: many
CDR3aa: CASRGGNEQFF
CDR3nt: TGTGCCAGCAGAGGGGGCAATGAGCAGTTCTTC

j_gene: TRBJ1-2
d_gene: .
v_gene: TRBV6-5
abundance: few
CDR3aa: CASSYSQQGTNYGYTF
CDR3nt: TGTGCCAGCAGTTACTCCCAACAGGGAACGAACTATGGCTACACCTTC

j_gene: TRBJ1-5
d_gene: TRBD1
v_gene: TRBV6-2/TRBV6-3
abundance: .
CDR3aa: CASRRDRGRNQPQHF
CDR3nt: TGTGCCAGCAGACGAGACAGGGGGAGGAATCAGCCCCAGCATTTT

j_gene: TRBJ1-2
d_gene: .
v_gene: TRBV5-4
abundance: .
CDR3aa: CASSPGGPDGYTF
CDR3nt: TGTGCCAGCAGCCCCGGAGGTCCTGATGGCTACACCTTC

j_gene: TRBJ2-1
d_gene: .
v_gene: TRBV20-1
abundance: many
CDR3aa: CSLGVRNYNEQFF
CDR3nt: TGTTCATTGGGGGTTCGGAATTACAATGAGCAGTTCTTC

j_gene: TRBJ2-1
d_gene: .
v_gene: TRBV20-1
abundance: .
CDR3aa: CSAREGRNTYYEQFF
CDR3nt: TGCAGTGCTAGAGAAGGCCGTAATACATACTATGAGCAGTTCTTC

j_gene: TRBJ2-1
d_gene: .
v_gene: TRBV7-9
abundance: .
CDR3aa: CASSLQNEQFF
CDR3nt: TGTGCCAGCAGCCTCCAAAATGAGCAGTTCTTC

j_gene: TRBJ2-5
d_gene: .
v_gene: TRBV3-1
abundance: .
CDR3aa: CASSHPNEETQYF
CDR3nt: TGTGCCAGCAGCCACCCTAACGAAGAGACCCAGTACTTC

j_gene: TRBJ2-7
d_gene: .
v_gene: TRBV9
abundance: .
CDR3aa: CASSVSSNYEQYF
CDR3nt: TGTGCCAGCAGCGTATCGTCGAACTACGAGCAGTACTTC

j_gene: TRBJ2-5
d_gene: TRBD2
v_gene: TRBV27
abundance: many
CDR3aa: CASRTGGGTQYF
CDR3nt: TGTGCCAGCCGGACGGGGGGAGGGACCCAGTACTTC

j_gene: TRBJ2-1
d_gene: .
v_gene: TRBV6-5
abundance: many
CDR3aa: CASSYSSSPGREQFF
CDR3nt: TGTGCCAGCAGTTACTCTTCCTCGCCGGGGCGGGAGCAGTTCTTC

j_gene: TRBJ2-5
d_gene: .
v_gene: TRBV6-1
abundance: .
CDR3aa: CASSRFNGETQYF
CDR3nt: TGTGCCAGCAGCCGATTCAACGGCGAGACCCAGTACTTC

j_gene: TRBJ1-4
d_gene: .
v_gene: TRBV4-1
abundance: many
CDR3aa: CASSQDVEEKLFF
CDR3nt: TGCGCCAGCAGCCAAGATGTGGAGGAAAAACTGTTTTTT

j_gene: TRBJ2-1
d_gene: TRBD1
v_gene: TRBV2
abundance: many
CDR3aa: CASSEEPGQGNEQFF
CDR3nt: TGTGCCAGCAGTGAAGAGCCGGGACAGGGTAATGAGCAGTTCTTC

j_gene: TRBJ2-3
d_gene: .
v_gene: TRBV18
abundance: many
CDR3aa: CASSPQGSKADTQYF
CDR3nt: TGTGCCAGCTCACCACAAGGCAGCAAGGCAGATACGCAGTATTTT

j_gene: TRBJ2-2
d_gene: .
v_gene: TRBV20-1
abundance: many
CDR3aa: CSARDLTANTGELFF
CDR3nt: TGCAGTGCTAGAGATCTGACAGCGAACACCGGGGAGCTGTTTTTT

j_gene: TRBJ2-7
d_gene: .
v_gene: TRBV5-1
abundance: many
CDR3aa: CASSLGQGISEQYF
CDR3nt: TGCGCCAGCAGCTTGGGTCAGGGAATATCCGAGCAGTACTTC

j_gene: TRBJ1-2
d_gene: .
v_gene: TRBV5-6
abundance: few
CDR3aa: CASSTYNYGYTF
CDR3nt: TGTGCCAGCAGCACCTATAACTATGGCTACACCTTC

j_gene: TRBJ2-1
d_gene: .
v_gene: TRBV29-1
abundance: few
CDR3aa: CSVESGEQFF
CDR3nt: TGCAGCGTTGAAAGTGGGGAGCAGTTCTTC

j_gene: TRBJ2-5
d_gene: .
v_gene: TRBV12-3/TRBV12-4
abundance: many
CDR3aa: CASSLGVLETQYF
CDR3nt: TGTGCCAGCAGTTTGGGTGTTCTAGAGACCCAGTACTTC

j_gene: TRBJ2-3
d_gene: TRBD2
v_gene: TRBV4-1
abundance: .
CDR3aa: CASSQLGGGTDTQYF
CDR3nt: TGCGCCAGCAGCCAACTCGGGGGGGGAACAGATACGCAGTATTTT

j_gene: TRBJ2-6
d_gene: TRBD1
v_gene: TRBV6-5
abundance: .
CDR3aa: CASSSPGQGVVSGANVLTF
CDR3nt: TGTGCCAGCAGTTCACCGGGACAGGGGGTGGTCTCTGGGGCCAACGTCCTGACTTTC

j_gene: TRBJ2-7
d_gene: TRBD2
v_gene: TRBV7-3
abundance: few
CDR3aa: CASSLGSGGAYEQYF
CDR3nt: TGTGCCAGCAGCTTAGGGAGCGGGGGGGCCTACGAGCAGTACTTC

j_gene: TRBJ2-3
d_gene: TRBD2
v_gene: TRBV7-2
abundance: few
CDR3aa: CAGGLAGPRDTQYF
CDR3nt: TGTGCCGGAGGACTAGCGGGACCCCGGGATACGCAGTATTTT

j_gene: TRBJ2-5
d_gene: TRBD2
v_gene: TRBV4-2
abundance: many
CDR3aa: CASSTQRGAGKTQYF
CDR3nt: TGTGCCAGCAGCACCCAGCGGGGGGCTGGAAAGACCCAGTACTTC

j_gene: TRBJ2-1
d_gene: TRBD2
v_gene: TRBV9
abundance: many
CDR3aa: CASSPPLPAGVGSYNEQFF
CDR3nt: TGTGCCAGCAGCCCCCCGCTCCCAGCGGGGGTCGGGTCCTACAATGAGCAGTTCTTC

j_gene: TRBJ2-5
d_gene: .
v_gene: TRBV20-1
abundance: few
CDR3aa: CSARTGYQETQYF
CDR3nt: TGCAGTGCACGGACTGGCTACCAAGAGACCCAGTACTTC

j_gene: TRBJ1-5
d_gene: .
v_gene: TRBV5-6
abundance: many
CDR3aa: CASSSMASGVNQPQHF
CDR3nt: TGTGCCAGCAGCTCCATGGCATCAGGGGTCAATCAGCCCCAGCATTTT

j_gene: TRBJ2-3
d_gene: .
v_gene: TRBV28
abundance: many
CDR3aa: CASRFPRDSTDTQYF
CDR3nt: TGTGCCAGCCGCTTCCCCCGGGACAGCACAGATACGCAGTATTTT

j_gene: TRBJ2-3
d_gene: TRBD2
v_gene: TRBV12-3/TRBV12-4
abundance: many
CDR3aa: CASSLSLAGTDTQYF
CDR3nt: TGTGCCAGCAGTTTAAGTCTAGCGGGAACAGATACGCAGTATTTT

j_gene: TRBJ2-5
d_gene: .
v_gene: TRBV4-2
abundance: many
CDR3aa: CASGGLADKFPETQYF
CDR3nt: TGTGCCAGCGGGGGGTTGGCGGACAAATTCCCAGAGACCCAGTACTTC

j_gene: TRBJ2-3
d_gene: TRBD2
v_gene: TRBV12-3/TRBV12-4
abundance: many
CDR3aa: CASSPGLAASTDTQYF
CDR3nt: TGTGCCAGCAGTCCCGGACTAGCGGCTAGCACAGATACGCAGTATTTT

j_gene: TRBJ2-1
d_gene: .
v_gene: TRBV12-3/TRBV12-4
abundance: many
CDR3aa: CASSSGDSYNEQFF
CDR3nt: TGTGCCAGCAGTTCAGGGGACTCCTACAATGAGCAGTTCTTC

j_gene: TRBJ1-2
d_gene: .
v_gene: TRBV14
abundance: many
CDR3aa: CASSPGGSYGYTF
CDR3nt: TGTGCCAGCAGCCCCGGCGGGTCCTATGGCTACACCTTC

j_gene: TRBJ2-2
d_gene: TRBD2
v_gene: TRBV9
abundance: many
CDR3aa: CASSHPAGANTGELFF
CDR3nt: TGTGCCAGCAGCCACCCAGCGGGGGCGAACACCGGGGAGCTGTTTTTT